The 12 T cell receptor beta chains in this list originate from one sample, sequenced in a study of shared clonotypes between healthy human individuals. Sequencing used immunoSEQ multiplex PCR; TCRdb keeps in-frame clones, though not all of them. The table has about 2.4 million clones, 93% seen once. Sequencing was performed on naive CD4+ T cells from PBMCs. The subset here: CD45RA+ positively selected. These receptors were obtained from a man aged 18 to 29 in good health. Some clones in this sample may be carry-over from other donors' samples.

This clone has just one count. The same CDR3 is also encoded by other DNA sequences in this sample. This chain links TRBV19 with TRBJ2-3, with 8 bases aligning to TRBD2. CDR3 size: 14 residues. Germline V gene data show CDR1 as LNHDA and CDR2 as SQIVND (reference sequence). V lost 6 bases to trimming and J lost 1 base; unmatched junction nucleotides: 3. CDR3 in amino acids: CASSGRGGTDTQYF. CDR3 DNA: TGTGCCAGTAGCGGGAGGGGCGGCACAGATACGCAGTATTTT.

The rearrangement links TRBV7-2 to TRBJ2-7; D unresolved. CDR1 and CDR2 (germline): SGHTA, FQGNSA. CDR3 length: 12 amino acids. Between the trimmed V and J ends, which lost 1 base and 7 bases, there was a span of 8 bases. In DNA, the CDR3 is TGTGCCAGCAGCTTAGGATTGGGGGAGCAGTACTTC. This sequence encodes CASSLGLGEQYF.

This clone was seen just once. Other DNA sequences within the sample encode an identical CDR3. The genes are TRBV7-3 and TRBJ2-3; 9 nucleotides agree with TRBD2. Germline-derived CDR1 and CDR2 are SGHTA and FQGTGA. The V gene end was trimmed by 3 bases and the J gene end by 2 bases; junction bases not matched to a gene: 3. The CDR3 has 15 amino acids. For the CDR3, the DNA is TGTGCCAGCAGCTTGCTAGCGGGGCTCACAGATACGCAGTATTTT. Translating it yields CASSLLAGLTDTQYF.

This chain connects TRBV7-9 to TRBJ2-2, with 7 nucleotides matching TRBD1. This CDR3 is 16 amino acids long. V lost 5 bases and J lost 2; bases outside the gene matches: 8. Germline V gives CDR1 SEHNR, CDR2 FQNEAQ (reference sequence). The CDR3 DNA is TGTGCCAGCAGCGCCCGACAGGGCGCAAACACCGGGGAGCTGTTTTTT. Amino acids: CASSARQGANTGELFF.

The chain uses TRBV19 and TRBJ1-2, with unresolved D. The CDR3 is 12 amino acids. V lost 7 bases, J lost 3 bases, and 9 bases lay in between. The V gene's germline CDR1 is LNHDA and CDR2 SQIVND (reference sequence). CDR3 region: CASNVRDYGYTF. For the CDR3, the DNA is TGTGCCAGTAACGTTAGGGACTATGGCTACACCTTC.

The V gene is TRBV30, the J gene TRBJ2-7; D is possibly TRBD1 (6 bases). The germline V gene has CDR1 GTSNPN and CDR2 SVGIG (reference sequence). CDR3 size: 15 residues. V lost 2 bases and J 0 bases, leaving 14 bases between the germline ends. The CDR3 loop is CAWSTGQRISYEQYF. CDR3 bases: TGTGCCTGGAGTACCGGACAGCGAATCTCCTACGAGCAGTACTTC.

This clone was recorded a few times. Other DNA sequences within the sample encode an identical CDR3. The chain carries TRBV29-1 and TRBJ1-2; tentatively, D is TRBD1 (6 bases). The V and J ends lost 4 bases and 3 bases respectively, with 12 bases between them. Germline-derived CDR1 and CDR2 are SQVTM and ANQGSEA. The CDR3 is made up of 13 amino acids. The CDR3 bases are TGCAGCGTTGGCGGAGGGGGTGACTATGGCTACACCTTC. It translates to CSVGGGGDYGYTF.

This clone was seen a single time. The chain recombines TRBV5-4 with TRBJ2-5, with D possibly called TRBD1 or TRBD2 (5 bases each). The CDR3 totals 15 residues. V lost 4 bases to trimming and J lost 5 bases, with 18 bases between them. The germline V gene has CDR1 SGHNT and CDR2 YYREEE (reference sequence). As DNA, the CDR3 is TGTGCCAGCAGCCCTATTACGAGAGGGGCTGAGACCCAGTACTTC. It specifies CASSPITRGAETQYF.

The chain uses TRBV28 and TRBJ2-7, with D hard to call. The CDR3 is 16 residues long. The V end lost 5 bases, the J end lost 0 bases, and 17 bases lay between the germline ends. Germline V gene sequence: CDR1 MDHEN, CDR2 SYDVKM. CDR3 DNA: TGTGCCAGCAGTATAGTGGGCCCCACACACTCCTACGAGCAGTACTTC. Encoded protein: CASSIVGPTHSYEQYF.

This clone has more than one count but fewer than ten. The chain is built from TRBV14 and TRBJ1-1; the D is unclear. The CDR3 is 13 amino acids. The V gene lost 5 bases and the J gene lost 1 base, with 8 bases spanning the gap. Germline V gene lookup returns CDR1 SGHDN and CDR2 FVKESK. The CDR3 here is CASSIQENTEAFF. For the CDR3, the DNA is TGTGCCAGCAGCATTCAAGAGAACACTGAAGCTTTCTTT.

In DNA, the CDR3 is TGTGCCAGTAGTCTCGGCTATGAGCAGTTCTTC. Translation gives CASSLGYEQFF. The chain recombines TRBV19 with TRBJ2-1; no clear D gene. V shed 5 bases and J shed 8 bases, with 7 bases lying between them. The CDR3 length is 11 residues. Germline-derived CDR1 and CDR2 are LNHDA and SQIVND (reference sequence).

The rearrangement uses TRBV28 and TRBJ2-7, with 11 bases identical to TRBD2. V dropped 5 bases and J dropped 4; count of bases not matched to a gene: 7. Looked up from germline, CDR1 is MDHEN and CDR2 is SYDVKM. The CDR3 totals 15 residues. CDR3 coding DNA: TGTGCCAGCAGTCCCCCAACTAGCGGGGGTTACGAGCAGTACTTC. It is translated as CASSPPTSGGYEQYF.